The source of this T cell receptor beta chain is a study of T-cell reconstitution after alpha-beta-depleted transplantation in children. The study's findings and limits: It was newly produced T cells that mostly accounted for T-cell counts and diversity one year after transplant. Where some patients showed high TCRbeta diversity at day 60, it came from recipient T cells and thymic progenitors that had survived. Approximately two months post-transplant, alpha-beta T cells reportedly originated from several hundred expanded graft clones.

The CDR3 is 15 residues long. Trimming cost V 5 bases and J 0 bases, with 13 bases left between them. CDR1 and CDR2 (germline): MDHEN, SYDVKM. In its sample, this clonotype was seen many times. Its antigen is as yet unknown. Using unique molecular identifiers, the investigators prepared the TCRbeta library. TCRdb called the PCR reads again in MiXCR, with one record for every CDR3 protein. The table lists over 150,000 distinct CDR3 sequences, roughly 7.1% of them singletons. The receptor was derived from a boy between 2 and 15 years old with acute lymphoblastic leukemia, due to receive a stem cell transplant. The gene calls are TRBV28 and TRBJ1-1; D is possibly TRBD1 (6 bases). The specimen comprised PBMCs, sampled before TCRalphabeta/CD19-depleted stem cell transplant. The CDR3 here is CASSRTAAMNTEAFF. The CDR3 nucleotides read TGTGCCAGCAGTAGGACAGCCGCGATGAACACTGAAGCTTTCTTT.